This TCR beta chain was documented in a study of blood T cell repertoires in COVID-19. Background on the study: From T cells, B-cell-depleted T cells, or PBMCs came the material, which was cDNA or gDNA.

Per the germline V gene, CDR1 is SGHRS and CDR2 is YFSETQ. The CDR3 extends over 16 amino acids. The V and J ends lost 4 bases and 3 bases respectively, with 20 bases between them. Authors' data handling: How many nucleated cells were present was estimated from reference gene primer amplification. Profiling relied on immunoSEQ multiplex PCR, and the TCRdb table lists in-frame clones only, not all of them. V, J and clone size reflect that table, while D and trimming were determined from the DNA. The sample gives roughly 56,000 clones, around 86% of which show up once; over 5% is in the top ten. The J gene is TRBJ2-7, the V gene TRBV5-1; D remains ambiguous. The clonotype was recovered from a man aged 45-60 years with active COVID-19. The specimen sequenced was peripheral blood. The CDR3: CASSPAAGGASYEQYF. The CDR3 DNA reads as TGCGCCAGCAGCCCCGCGGCCGGTGGCGCCAGCTACGAGCAGTACTTC.